This TCR beta chain was recorded in a study of blood T cell repertoires in COVID-19. Study background: There were acute and convalescent COVID-19 samples, and they came from the United States, Italy and Spain. Sources were T cells, B-cell-depleted T cells, or PBMCs; the material itself was cDNA or gDNA.

Only in-frame clones appear in the TCRdb table, and some are missing; sequencing was by immunoSEQ multiplex PCR. Here the sample spans some 360,000 clones, about nine tenths being singletons. Seattle-derived patients entered the study during active infection and were followed longitudinally. Points on this clone: Other nucleotide sequences from this sample produce the same CDR3.

Per germline, CDR1 SGHTA and CDR2 FQGTGA. The CDR3 totals 12 residues. V lost 3 bases to trimming and J lost 6 bases, with 7 bases between them. The sequenced sample was peripheral blood. The clonotype originates from a woman aged 60-75 years with COVID-19, enrolled during active disease. The chain has TRBV7-3 and TRBJ2-3; possible D gene TRBD2, 6 bases. The CDR3 sequence is CASSLSGDTQYF. CDR3 nucleotides: TGTGCCAGCAGCTTGAGCGGGGATACGCAGTATTTT.